This TCR beta chain was identified in a study of response to subunit inactivated influenza vaccine (dated by TCRdb to the late 2010s). Turning to the overall study: To follow how T cells responded to a trivalent subunit inactivated influenza vaccine, the researchers relied on deep quantitative profiling of the T cell receptor repertoire. The paper's findings and limits, for the study overall: According to the authors, only a limited number of new T cells may be recruited by each seasonal influenza vaccination.

Libraries were built with RT-PCR. Sequencing instrument: Illumina HiSeq 2500. TCRdb passed the public sequencing reads through fastp at Q25 and MiXCR, retaining productive beta sequences. Every entry covers one CDR3 protein and lists the most common genes and DNA from its rows. The sample includes 500,000 to 600,000 distinct CDR3 sequences, with 15% to 20% observed a single time. Less than 4% of the sample is taken by the ten largest. CDR1 DFQATT and CDR2 SNEGSKA were looked up in the germline V gene (reference sequence). V and J are trimmed by 3 bases and 0 bases, and the gene matches miss 3 bases of the junction. The CDR3 measures 14 amino acids from cysteine to phenylalanine. Solely the CDR3 DNA is kept, with 42 bases framed from the first base. As to this clonotype: The antigen it binds to is not known. Base quality data are lacking; no much larger clone is found one base away.

The chain links TRBV20-1 with TRBJ2-3; 7 of the junction bases match TRBD2. The starting material was CD4+ T cells sorted from PBMCs, obtained approximately 25 months after vaccination. This clonotype originated in a man in his fifties or sixties who received an inactivated influenza vaccine. Donor details come from another sample of the same person, matched by shared clones. This receptor carries the CDR3 CSARVSGSTDTQYF. The nucleotides read TGCAGTGCTAGGGTTAGCGGGAGCACAGATACGCAGTATTTT.